Each of the 27 T cell receptor beta chains below was sequenced from the same sample in a study of shared clonotypes between healthy human individuals. Libraries were prepared by immunoSEQ multiplex PCR; TCRdb keeps only in-frame clonotypes and omits some of them. The table has roughly 2.2 million clones, 92% seen once. The sample comprised naive CD4+ T cells from PBMCs. Documented subset: CD45RA+ positively selected. The receptor set was obtained from a man aged 18-30 years in good health. Some clones in this sample may be carry-over from other donors' samples.

J is TRBJ1-2 and V is TRBV6-5, with a tentative D call TRBD1 (5 bases). The length of the CDR3 is 14 residues. The V end lost 6 bases, the J end lost 4 bases, and 15 bases lay between the germline ends. Germline CDR1 is MNHEY and CDR2 is SVGAGI. The CDR3 region is CASSRDARSYGYTF. In nucleotides, the CDR3 is TGTGCCAGCAGCCGGGACGCCCGTTCCTATGGCTACACCTTC.

The rearrangement links TRBV5-1 to TRBJ2-1, with 10 nucleotides matching TRBD2. The J segment lost 4 bases and the V segment lost 2 bases, leaving 6 bases of the junction unmatched. This CDR3 comprises 16 residues. Germline lookup yields CDR1 SGHRS and CDR2 YFSETQ. CDR3 region: CASSFLAGGPYNEQFF. In nucleotides, the CDR3 is TGCGCCAGCAGCTTTTTAGCGGGAGGACCTTACAATGAGCAGTTCTTC.

In the case of this clone: In the same sample, other DNA sequences code for this CDR3. V is TRBV7-3 and J is TRBJ2-5, with 7 bases that match TRBD1. The CDR3 is 14 residues long. Trimming at V came to 5 bases and at J to 5 bases, leaving 8 bases not matched to a gene. Germline loops: CDR1 SGHTA, CDR2 FQGTGA. CDR3 nucleotides: TGTGCCAGCAGCCAGACAGGGTCTGGGGAGACCCAGTACTTC. Its translation: CASSQTGSGETQYF.

This clone came up once. This sequence joins TRBV29-1 and TRBJ2-1; TRBD2 aligns across 10 bases. This CDR3 comprises 13 residues. CDR1 and CDR2 from the germline V gene are SQVTM and ANQGSEA. Unmatched junction bases numbered 6, after V lost 4 bases and J lost 9 bases. CDR3 in amino acids: CSVGLLAGVEQFF. CDR3 nucleotides: TGCAGCGTTGGGTTGCTAGCGGGAGTTGAGCAGTTCTTC.

The DNA for the CDR3 is TGTGCCAGCAGCACCCGGACAAGGGATGAGCAGTTCTTC. Protein: CASSTRTRDEQFF. This chain joins TRBV7-2 and TRBJ2-1, with D perhaps TRBD1 (5 bases). The length of the CDR3 is 13 residues. V dropped 5 bases and J dropped 8 bases, with 13 bases sitting between them. CDR1 is SGHTA, CDR2 FQGNSA, per germline.

The V gene is TRBV14, the J gene TRBJ2-7; 10 bases agree with TRBD2. CDR1 is SGHDN, CDR2 FVKESK, per germline. This CDR3 region has 18 residues. The V segment lost 0 bases and the J segment 4 bases; nucleotides outside the gene matches: 12. The CDR3 sequence is CASSQDLSASGSIYEQYF. DNA of the CDR3: TGTGCCAGCAGCCAAGATCTGTCGGCTAGCGGGAGTATTTACGAGCAGTACTTC.

The chain is built from TRBV5-6 and TRBJ1-2; 8 positions match TRBD1. With 2 bases clipped from V and 12 bases from J, the junction kept 12 bases outside the gene matches. The V gene's germline CDR1 is SGHDT and CDR2 YYEEEE. The CDR3 is 14 amino acids. The DNA of the CDR3 is TGTGCCAGCAGCTTCCCCGGACAGGGTGCGAGGGACACCTTC. It encodes CASSFPGQGARDTF.

CDR3 sequence (DNA): TGTGCCAGCAGCTTGGACGGGCGATCCTACGAGCAGTACTTC. This gives the protein CASSLDGRSYEQYF. The chain joins TRBV5-4 to TRBJ2-7; D is undetermined. The length of the CDR3 is 14 residues. The germline V gene has CDR1 SGHNT and CDR2 YYREEE (reference sequence). The germline V and J ends were trimmed by 0 bases and 1 base, with 8 bases remaining between them. Full variable domain (outside the CDR3, taken from reference TRBV5-4 and TRBJ2-7): ETGVTQSPTHLIKTRGQQVTLRCSSQSGHNTVSWYQQALGQGPQFIFQYYREEENGRGNFPPRFSGLQFPNYSSELNVNALELDDSALYLCASSLDGRSYEQYFGPGTRLTVT.

With regard to this clone: This sample also contains other DNA sequences that code for the same CDR3. The chain recombines TRBV19 with TRBJ1-3, with D hard to call. Germline values: CDR1 LNHDA, CDR2 SQIVND (reference sequence). Trimming cost V 1 base and J 5 bases, with 0 bases left between them. There are 11 residues in the CDR3. CDR3 protein: CASSIGNTIYF. The DNA of the CDR3 is TGTGCCAGTAGTATAGGAAACACCATATATTTT.

V usage is TRBV14 and J usage is TRBJ2-7; the D gene is possibly TRBD2 (5 bases). Germline CDR1 is SGHDN and CDR2 is FVKESK. The germline V and J ends were trimmed by 4 bases and 6 bases, with 7 bases remaining between them. CDR3 length: 11 amino acids. Here the CDR3 reads CASSLEGEQYF. CDR3 DNA sequence: TGTGCCAGCAGCCTCGAGGGCGAGCAGTACTTC. Full variable domain (rest looked up from reference TRBV14 and TRBJ2-7): EAGVTQFPSHSVIEKGQTVTLRCDPISGHDNLYWYRRVMGKEIKFLLHFVKESKQDESGMPNNRFLAERTGGTYSTLKVQPAELEDSGVYFCASSLEGEQYFGPGTRLTVT.

Worth noting for this clone: The same CDR3 arises from other DNA sequences in this sample as well. The chain joins TRBV6-5 to TRBJ2-1; D gene ambiguous. Germline CDR1 and CDR2: MNHEY and SVGAGI. CDR3 length: 12 residues. V was trimmed by 8 bases and J by 0 bases, leaving 5 bases between them. In DNA, the CDR3 is TGTGCCAGCTTAAGCTCCTACAATGAGCAGTTCTTC. This translates into CASLSSYNEQFF.

This clone occurred once. The chain combines TRBV7-9 with TRBJ2-7; D is unresolved. Trimming cost V 0 bases and J 4 bases, with 10 bases left between them. The CDR3 covers 14 residues. The V gene's germline CDR1 is SEHNR and CDR2 FQNEAQ (reference sequence). This chain's CDR3 is CASSLASPPYEQYF. In DNA form, the CDR3 reads TGTGCCAGCAGCTTAGCCTCGCCCCCTTACGAGCAGTACTTC. The full variable domain, its missing parts supplied by reference TRBV7-9 and TRBJ2-7, is DTGVSQNPRHKITKRGQNVTFRCDPISEHNRLYWYRQTLGQGPEFLTYFQNEAQLEKSRLLSDRFSAERPKGSFSTLEIQRTEQGDSAMYLCASSLASPPYEQYFGPGTRLTVT.

The V gene is TRBV7-2, the J gene TRBJ2-1; 12 bases are shared with TRBD2. The CDR3 has 18 residues. Per the germline V gene, CDR1 is SGHTA and CDR2 is FQGNSA. After removal of 1 base from V and 11 bases from J, the junction contained 15 bases not matched to a gene. The CDR3 nucleotides are TGTGCCAGCAGCTTAGGAACTAGCGGGAGGCCACAGGGGAATAAGCAGTTCTTC. Residues: CASSLGTSGRPQGNKQFF.

About this clone: In the same sample, other DNA sequences code for this CDR3. V usage is TRBV2 and J usage is TRBJ2-7; TRBD2 matches at 7 bases. The CDR3 is made up of 12 amino acids. The ends lost 6 bases at V and 2 bases at J; junction bases unmatched: 1. Germline V gene sequence: CDR1 SNHLY, CDR2 FYNNEI. CDR3 amino acids: CASRAGAYEQYF. In DNA, the CDR3 is TGTGCCAGCAGGGCGGGAGCCTACGAGCAGTACTTC.

The chain has TRBV7-6 and TRBJ2-3; TRBD2 matches 8 bases. The CDR3 extends over 16 amino acids. Trimming took 1 base from V and 0 from J; bases not matched to a gene: 3. CDR1 and CDR2 from the germline V gene are SGHVS and FNYEAQ. CDR3 residues: CASSLELAVSTDTQYF. The CDR3 nucleotides read TGTGCCAGCAGCTTAGAACTAGCGGTTAGCACAGATACGCAGTATTTT.

V and J are TRBV7-2 and TRBJ2-3, with 7 bases identical to TRBD1. There are 15 residues in the CDR3. V shed 6 bases, J shed 4 bases, and the junction held 10 bases outside the gene matches. Germline-derived CDR1 and CDR2 are SGHTA and FQGNSA. CDR3 sequence reads: CASSLQGWVADTQYF. The CDR3 DNA sequence: TGTGCCAGCAGTTTACAGGGGTGGGTCGCAGATACGCAGTATTTT.

This chain connects TRBV5-4 to TRBJ2-3; 11 nucleotides align to TRBD2. The CDR3 loop spans 16 amino acids. Germline-derived CDR1 and CDR2 are SGHNT and YYREEE (reference sequence). J gave up 5 bases and V 4 bases, and 9 bases lay outside the gene matches. Here the CDR3 DNA reads TGTGCCAGCAGCCCTGGACTAGCGGGCGGTCGAGATACGCAGTATTTT. This sequence encodes CASSPGLAGGRDTQYF.

This clone is a singleton in its sample. V is TRBV5-4 and J is TRBJ2-5; 12 bases align to TRBD2. The CDR3 sequence is 16 residues long. V gave up 3 bases and J gave up 4 bases; unmatched junction bases: 7. Germline assignment: CDR1 SGHNT and CDR2 YYREEE (reference sequence). The CDR3 DNA sequence: TGTGCCAGCAGCTCAATGACTAGCGGGAGTCGAGAGACCCAGTACTTC. Protein product: CASSSMTSGSRETQYF. The full variable domain, in which reference TRBV5-4 and TRBJ2-5 provide the parts outside the CDR3, is ETGVTQSPTHLIKTRGQQVTLRCSSQSGHNTVSWYQQALGQGPQFIFQYYREEENGRGNFPPRFSGLQFPNYSSELNVNALELDDSALYLCASSSMTSGSRETQYFGPGTRLLVL.

The chain has TRBV5-1 and TRBJ2-3; unclear D gene. V was clipped by 5 bases and J by 2 bases, with 9 bases between them. CDR3 size: 13 residues. The germline CDR1 and CDR2 sequences are SGHRS and YFSETQ. CDR3 DNA: TGCGCCAGCAGGGCGATTCCCACAGATACGCAGTATTTT. Amino acids: CASRAIPTDTQYF.

This sequence joins TRBV28 and TRBJ2-1; TRBD2 is a possible D gene (5 bases). The V gene's germline CDR1 is MDHEN and CDR2 SYDVKM. The CDR3 is 15 amino acids. The ends were cut back, 6 bases at V and 10 bases at J, with 22 bases in the middle. In DNA form, the CDR3 reads TGTGCCAGCAGACCAACTAGGAATCGCCCGATGGAGCAGTTCTTC. Translated: CASRPTRNRPMEQFF.

The chain joins TRBV7-9 to TRBJ2-1; 11 nucleotides line up with TRBD2. Germline CDR1 SEHNR, CDR2 FQNEAQ (reference sequence). J was trimmed by 6 bases and V by 1 base; bases with no gene match: 11. This CDR3 has 18 amino acids. The CDR3: CASSLGGGASGRSNEQFF. The CDR3 DNA reads as TGTGCCAGCAGCTTAGGGGGAGGAGCTAGCGGGAGGAGCAATGAGCAGTTCTTC. The full variable domain, completed using reference TRBV7-9 and TRBJ2-1, is DTGVSQNPRHKITKRGQNVTFRCDPISEHNRLYWYRQTLGQGPEFLTYFQNEAQLEKSRLLSDRFSAERPKGSFSTLEIQRTEQGDSAMYLCASSLGGGASGRSNEQFFGPGTRLTVL.

This clone came up once. The rearrangement uses TRBV5-1 and TRBJ2-3, with D possibly called TRBD1 or TRBD2 (5 bases each). Per the germline V gene, CDR1 is SGHRS and CDR2 is YFSETQ. V gave up 0 bases and J gave up 1 base, with 12 bases separating them. This CDR3 is 16 amino acids long. CDR3 nucleotides: TGCGCCAGCAGCTTGGCAGCGCAGGGAGGCACAGATACGCAGTATTTT. Amino acids: CASSLAAQGGTDTQYF.

The chain recombines TRBV5-1 with TRBJ2-2; 8 nucleotides match TRBD2. The CDR3 covers 16 residues. Germline-derived CDR1 and CDR2 are SGHRS and YFSETQ. Unmatched junction bases numbered 12, after V lost 6 bases and J lost 5 bases. The DNA of the CDR3 is TGCGCCAGCACCTGGGGGGTGAGCGGGAGTACCGGGGAGCTGTTTTTT. It specifies CASTWGVSGSTGELFF.

This clone was picked up one time. The chain couples TRBV11-3 to TRBJ1-4, with D perhaps matching TRBD1 (5 bases). CDR3 length: 16 residues. V lost 4 bases and J lost 8, with 20 bases in between. In germline, CDR1 is SGHNT, CDR2 YENEEA. The CDR3 sequence: CASSSPRRGRREKLFF. CDR3 coding DNA: TGTGCCAGCAGCTCCCCGAGGCGGGGGAGGAGAGAAAAACTGTTTTTT.

V gene TRBV28 combines with J gene TRBJ1-2; D gene ambiguous. Deletions cut 3 bases from V and 4 bases from J, with 12 bases between. Germline values: CDR1 MDHEN, CDR2 SYDVKM. The CDR3 is made up of 14 amino acids. CDR3 region: CASSLVSRGYGYTF. CDR3 DNA sequence: TGTGCCAGCAGTTTGGTCAGCCGGGGCTATGGCTACACCTTC.

The rearrangement links TRBV7-9 to TRBJ2-3, with 7 bases that match TRBD1. Germline CDR1 reads SEHNR; CDR2 reads FQNEAQ (reference sequence). This CDR3 is 17 amino acids long. J was trimmed by 14 bases and V by 3 bases; bases with no gene match: 23. CDR3: CASSFQLGRDSELNPYF. CDR3 bases: TGTGCCAGCAGCTTTCAGTTGGGCAGGGACAGCGAATTAAATCCGTATTTT. The full variable domain, with the rest looked up from reference TRBV7-9 and TRBJ2-3, is DTGVSQNPRHKITKRGQNVTFRCDPISEHNRLYWYRQTLGQGPEFLTYFQNEAQLEKSRLLSDRFSAERPKGSFSTLEIQRTEQGDSAMYLCASSFQLGRDSELNPYFGPGTRLTVL.

The chain has TRBV10-3 and TRBJ2-1; no firm D call. The V gene lost 3 bases and the J gene lost 6 bases, with 12 bases spanning the gap. The CDR3 has 14 residues. Per germline, CDR1 ENHRY and CDR2 SYGVKD. DNA for the CDR3: TGTGCCATCAGTGACGCTGGAGATAGCAATGAGCAGTTCTTC. Encoded protein: CAISDAGDSNEQFF.